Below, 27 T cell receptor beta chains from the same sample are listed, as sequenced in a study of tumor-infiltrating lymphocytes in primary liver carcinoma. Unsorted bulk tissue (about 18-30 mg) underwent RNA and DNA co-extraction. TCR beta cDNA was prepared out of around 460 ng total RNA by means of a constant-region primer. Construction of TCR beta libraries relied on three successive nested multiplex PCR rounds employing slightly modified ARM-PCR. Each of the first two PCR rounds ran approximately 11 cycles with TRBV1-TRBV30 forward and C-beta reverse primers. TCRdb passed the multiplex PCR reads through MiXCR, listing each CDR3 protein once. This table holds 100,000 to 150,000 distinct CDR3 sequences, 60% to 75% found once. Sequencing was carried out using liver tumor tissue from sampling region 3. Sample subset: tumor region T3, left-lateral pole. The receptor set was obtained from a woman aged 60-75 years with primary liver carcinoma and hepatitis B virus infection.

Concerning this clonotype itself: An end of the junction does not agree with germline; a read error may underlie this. CDR3 in DNA: TGTGGCAGCAGCCCACACCAGAACATCGGGGAGCTGTTTTTT. Its translation is CGSSPHQNIGELFF. The V and J genes are TRBV4-2 and TRBJ2-2; D gene uncertain. Looked up from germline, CDR1 is LGHNA and CDR2 is YNFKEQ. The CDR3 has 14 amino acids.

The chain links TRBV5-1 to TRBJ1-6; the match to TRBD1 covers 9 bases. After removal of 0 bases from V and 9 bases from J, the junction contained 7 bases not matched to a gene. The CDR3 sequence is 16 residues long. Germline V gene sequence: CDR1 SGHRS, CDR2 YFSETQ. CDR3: CASSLAPGQGFSPLHF. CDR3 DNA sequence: TGCGCCAGCAGCTTGGCCCCGGGACAGGGTTTTTCACCCCTCCACTTT.

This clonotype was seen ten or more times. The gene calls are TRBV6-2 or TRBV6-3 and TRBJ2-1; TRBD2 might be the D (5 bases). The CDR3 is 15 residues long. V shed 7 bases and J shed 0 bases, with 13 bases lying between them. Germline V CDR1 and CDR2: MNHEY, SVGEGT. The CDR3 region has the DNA TGTGCCAGCACCGGGCCGGGAAGCTCCTACAATGAGCAGTTCTTC. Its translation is CASTGPGSSYNEQFF.

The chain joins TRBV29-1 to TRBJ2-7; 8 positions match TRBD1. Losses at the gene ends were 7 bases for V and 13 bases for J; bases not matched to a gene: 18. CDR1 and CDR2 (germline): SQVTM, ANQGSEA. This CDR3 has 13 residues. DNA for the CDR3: TGCAGCGCCGGCAACCCCGGAACAGGGGGGCAATACTTC. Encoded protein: CSAGNPGTGGQYF.

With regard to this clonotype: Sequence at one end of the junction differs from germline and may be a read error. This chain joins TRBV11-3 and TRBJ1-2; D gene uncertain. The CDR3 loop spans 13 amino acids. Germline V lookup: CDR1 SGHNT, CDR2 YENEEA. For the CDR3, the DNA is TGTGCCATCAGCCCAGGCCTTAACTATGGTTACACCTTC. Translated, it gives CAISPGLNYGYTF.

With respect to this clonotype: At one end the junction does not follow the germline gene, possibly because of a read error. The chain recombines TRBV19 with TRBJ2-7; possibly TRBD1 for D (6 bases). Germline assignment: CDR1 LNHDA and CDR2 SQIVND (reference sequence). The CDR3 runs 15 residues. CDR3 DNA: TGTGCCAGTAGCTGCAAACTTACAGGGTCCTACGAGCTGTACTTC. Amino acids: CASSCKLTGSYELYF.

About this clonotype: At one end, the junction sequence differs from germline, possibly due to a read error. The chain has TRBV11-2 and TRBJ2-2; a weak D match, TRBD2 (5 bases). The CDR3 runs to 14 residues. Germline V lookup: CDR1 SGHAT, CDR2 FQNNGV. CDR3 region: CASSLGSNAGELFF. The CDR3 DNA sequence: TGTGCCAGCAGCTTAGGGTCGAACGCCGGGGAGCTGTTTTTC. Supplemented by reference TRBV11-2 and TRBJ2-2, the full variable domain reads EAGVAQSPRYKIIEKRQSVAFWCNPISGHATLYWYQQILGQGPKLLIQFQNNGVVDDSQLPKDRFSAERLKGVDSTLKIQPAKLEDSAVYLCASSLGSNAGELFFGEGSRLTVL.

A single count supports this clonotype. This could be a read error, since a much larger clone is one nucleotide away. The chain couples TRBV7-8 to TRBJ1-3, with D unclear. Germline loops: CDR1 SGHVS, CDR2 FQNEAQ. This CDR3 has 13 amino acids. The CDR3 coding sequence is TGTGCCAGCAGCTCTCAGGCTGGAATCACCATATATTTT. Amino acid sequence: CASSSQAGITIYF.

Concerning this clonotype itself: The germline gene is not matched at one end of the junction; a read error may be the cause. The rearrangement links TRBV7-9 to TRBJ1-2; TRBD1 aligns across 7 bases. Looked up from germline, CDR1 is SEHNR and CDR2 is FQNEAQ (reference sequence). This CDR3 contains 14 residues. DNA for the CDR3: TGTGCCAGCAGCTCTCTGACAGGGTGGTATGGCTACACCTTT. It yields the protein CASSSLTGWYGYTF.

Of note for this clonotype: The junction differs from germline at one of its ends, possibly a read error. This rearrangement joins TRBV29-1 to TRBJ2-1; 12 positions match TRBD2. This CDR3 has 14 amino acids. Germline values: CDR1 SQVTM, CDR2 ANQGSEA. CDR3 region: CSVEGTSGHSEQFF. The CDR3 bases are TGCAGTGTTGAAGGGACTAGCGGGCACAGTGAGCAGTTCTTC.

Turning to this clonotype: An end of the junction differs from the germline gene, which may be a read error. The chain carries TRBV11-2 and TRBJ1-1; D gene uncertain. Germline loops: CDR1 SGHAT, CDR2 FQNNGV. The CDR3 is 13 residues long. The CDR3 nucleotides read TGTTCCAGCAGACCAACCGTCGGAACAGAGGCTATCTTT. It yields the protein CSSRPTVGTEAIF. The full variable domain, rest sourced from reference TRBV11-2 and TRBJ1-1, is EAGVAQSPRYKIIEKRQSVAFWCNPISGHATLYWYQQILGQGPKLLIQFQNNGVVDDSQLPKDRFSAERLKGVDSTLKIQPAKLEDSAVYLCSSRPTVGTEAIFGQGTRLTVV.

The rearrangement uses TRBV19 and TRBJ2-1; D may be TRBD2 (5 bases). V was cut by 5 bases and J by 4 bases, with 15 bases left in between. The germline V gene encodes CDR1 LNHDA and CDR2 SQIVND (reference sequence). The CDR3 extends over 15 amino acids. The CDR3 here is CASSSDSEPYNEQFF. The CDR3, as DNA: TGTGCCAGTAGTTCGGACTCCGAGCCTTACAATGAGCAGTTCTTC.

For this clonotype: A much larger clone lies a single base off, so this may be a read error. CDR3 bases: TGTGCCAGCACCACATCCACCCTTCCTACCGGGGAGCTGTATTTT. Translating it yields CASTTSTLPTGELYF. The rearrangement joins TRBV5-4 to TRBJ2-2; weak D call: TRBD2 (5 bases). The CDR3 has 15 residues. The germline CDR1 and CDR2 sequences are SGHNT and YYREEE (reference sequence).

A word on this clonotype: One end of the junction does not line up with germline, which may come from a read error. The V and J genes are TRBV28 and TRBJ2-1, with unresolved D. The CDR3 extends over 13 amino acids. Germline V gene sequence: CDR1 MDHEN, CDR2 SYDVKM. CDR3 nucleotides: TGTGCCAGCAGTTTAAAGGTCTACATTGAGCAGTTCTTC. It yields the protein CASSLKVYIEQFF.

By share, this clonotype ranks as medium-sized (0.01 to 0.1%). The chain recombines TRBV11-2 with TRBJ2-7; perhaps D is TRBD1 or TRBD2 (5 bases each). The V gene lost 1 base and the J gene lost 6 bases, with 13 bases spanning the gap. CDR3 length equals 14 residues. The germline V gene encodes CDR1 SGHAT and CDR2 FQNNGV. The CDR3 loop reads CASSLASAGTEQYF. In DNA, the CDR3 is TGTGCCAGCAGCTTAGCCTCGGCAGGGACCGAGCAGTACTTC.

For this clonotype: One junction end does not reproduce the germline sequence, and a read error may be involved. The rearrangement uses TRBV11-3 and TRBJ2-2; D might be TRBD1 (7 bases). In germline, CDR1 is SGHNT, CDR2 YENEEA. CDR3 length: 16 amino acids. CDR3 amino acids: CASRRRDRLNTGEPFF. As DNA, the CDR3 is TGTGCCAGCAGGAGGAGGGACAGACTAAACACCGGGGAGCCGTTTTTT.

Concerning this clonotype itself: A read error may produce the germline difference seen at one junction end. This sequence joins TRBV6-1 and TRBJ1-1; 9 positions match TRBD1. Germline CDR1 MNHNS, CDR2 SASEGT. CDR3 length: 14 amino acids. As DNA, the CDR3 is TGTACCAGCAGGGCCGGGACAGGGCCCACTGAAGCTTTCTTC. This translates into CTSRAGTGPTEAFF.

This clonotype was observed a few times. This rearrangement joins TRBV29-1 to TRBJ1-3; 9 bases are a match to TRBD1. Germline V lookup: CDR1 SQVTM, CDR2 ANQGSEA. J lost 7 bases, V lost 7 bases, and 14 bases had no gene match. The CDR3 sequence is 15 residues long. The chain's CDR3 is CSAQGASISLNTIYF. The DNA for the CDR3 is TGCAGCGCACAGGGGGCTTCGATTTCGTTGAACACCATATATTTT. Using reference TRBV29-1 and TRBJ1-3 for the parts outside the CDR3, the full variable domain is SAVISQKPSRDICQRGTSLTIQCQVDSQVTMMFWYRQQPGQSLTLIATANQGSEATYESGFVIDKFPISRPNLTFSTLTVSNMSPEDSSIYLCSAQGASISLNTIYFGEGSWLTVV.

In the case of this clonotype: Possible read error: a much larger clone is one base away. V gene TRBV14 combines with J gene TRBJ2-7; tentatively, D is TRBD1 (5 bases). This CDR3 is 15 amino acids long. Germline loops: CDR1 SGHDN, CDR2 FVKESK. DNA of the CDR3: TGTGCCAGCAGCCAAGGGTTGGGGCCCTCCTACAAGCAGTACTTC. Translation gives CASSQGLGPSYKQYF. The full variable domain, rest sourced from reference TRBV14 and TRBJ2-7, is EAGVTQFPSHSVIEKGQTVTLRCDPISGHDNLYWYRRVMGKEIKFLLHFVKESKQDESGMPNNRFLAERTGGTYSTLKVQPAELEDSGVYFCASSQGLGPSYKQYFGPGTRLTVT.

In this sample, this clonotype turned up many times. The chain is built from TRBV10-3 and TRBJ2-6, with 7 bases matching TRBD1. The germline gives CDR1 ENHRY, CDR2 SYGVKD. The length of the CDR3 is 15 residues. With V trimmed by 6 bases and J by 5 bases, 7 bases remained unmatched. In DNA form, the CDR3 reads TGTGCCATCAGCGGAGGACAGGCCCGGGCCAACGTCCTGACTTTC. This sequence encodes CAISGGQARANVLTF.

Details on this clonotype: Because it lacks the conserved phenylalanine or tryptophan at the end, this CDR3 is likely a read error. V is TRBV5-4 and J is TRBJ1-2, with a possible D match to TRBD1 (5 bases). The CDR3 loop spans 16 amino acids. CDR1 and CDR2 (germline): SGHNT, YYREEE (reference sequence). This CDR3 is CASSLAPRGTGYGYTL. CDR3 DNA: TGTGCCAGTAGCTTGGCTCCACGCGGGACTGGATATGGCTACACCCTC.

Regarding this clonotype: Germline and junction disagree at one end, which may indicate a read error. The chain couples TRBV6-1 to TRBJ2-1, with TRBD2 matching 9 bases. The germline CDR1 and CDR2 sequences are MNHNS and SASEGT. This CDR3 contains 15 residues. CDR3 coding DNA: TGTGCCAGCAGCGAAGTGCGGACTAGCGTCGATGAAGAGTTCTTC. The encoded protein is CASSEVRTSVDEEFF.

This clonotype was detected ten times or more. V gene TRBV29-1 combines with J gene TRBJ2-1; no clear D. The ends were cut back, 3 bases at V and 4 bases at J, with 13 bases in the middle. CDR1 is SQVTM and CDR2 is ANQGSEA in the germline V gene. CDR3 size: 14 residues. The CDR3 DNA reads TGCAGCGTTGATTTAGAGTCCCTGTACAATGAGCAGTTCTTC. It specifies CSVDLESLYNEQFF.

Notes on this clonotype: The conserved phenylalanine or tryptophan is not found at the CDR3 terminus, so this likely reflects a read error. CDR3 nucleotides: TGTGCCTGCAGCCCGGGACGGACCTTCTCTGGAAACACCATATATCTT. It is translated as CACSPGRTFSGNTIYL. The rearrangement links TRBV7-8 to TRBJ1-3; D may be TRBD1 (5 bases). CDR3 length equals 16 residues. Germline V gene data show CDR1 as SGHVS and CDR2 as FQNEAQ.

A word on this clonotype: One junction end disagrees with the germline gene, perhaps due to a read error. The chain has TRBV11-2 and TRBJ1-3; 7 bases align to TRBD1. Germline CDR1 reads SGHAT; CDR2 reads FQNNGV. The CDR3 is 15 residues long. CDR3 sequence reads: CTSSLGDSSGNTIYF. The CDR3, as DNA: TGCACCAGCAGTCTTGGGGACAGTTCCGGAAACACCATATATTTT. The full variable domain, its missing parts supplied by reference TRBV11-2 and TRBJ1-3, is EAGVAQSPRYKIIEKRQSVAFWCNPISGHATLYWYQQILGQGPKLLIQFQNNGVVDDSQLPKDRFSAERLKGVDSTLKIQPAKLEDSAVYLCTSSLGDSSGNTIYFGEGSWLTVV.

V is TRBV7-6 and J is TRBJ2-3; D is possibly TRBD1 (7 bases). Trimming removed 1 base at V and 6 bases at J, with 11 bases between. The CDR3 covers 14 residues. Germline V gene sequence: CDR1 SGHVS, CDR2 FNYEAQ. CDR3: CASSLGRGLDTQYF. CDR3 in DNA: TGTGCCAGCAGCTTAGGGAGGGGGCTCGATACGCAGTATTTT.

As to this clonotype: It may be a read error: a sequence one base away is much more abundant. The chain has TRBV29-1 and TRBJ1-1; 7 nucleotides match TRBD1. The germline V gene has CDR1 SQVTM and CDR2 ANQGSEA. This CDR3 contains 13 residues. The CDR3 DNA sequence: TGCAGCGTTGAAAATCCCAGGGGGGATGAAGCTGTCTTT. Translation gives CSVENPRGDEAVF.